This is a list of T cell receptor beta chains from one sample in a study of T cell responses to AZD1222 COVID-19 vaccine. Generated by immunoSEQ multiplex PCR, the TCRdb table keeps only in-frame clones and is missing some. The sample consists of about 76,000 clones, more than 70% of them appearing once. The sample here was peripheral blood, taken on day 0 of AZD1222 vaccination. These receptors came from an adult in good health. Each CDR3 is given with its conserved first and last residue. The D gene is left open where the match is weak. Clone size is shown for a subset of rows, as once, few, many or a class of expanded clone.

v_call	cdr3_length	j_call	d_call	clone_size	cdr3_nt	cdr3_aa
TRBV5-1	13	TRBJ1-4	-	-	TGCGCCAGCAGCCCAGGGACGGGTGAAAAACTGTTTTTT	CASSPGTGEKLFF
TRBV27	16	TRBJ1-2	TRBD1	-	TGTGCCAGCAGTTCCCGCCCGGGACAGTCTAACTATGGCTACACCTTC	CASSSRPGQSNYGYTF
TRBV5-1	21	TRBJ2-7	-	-	TGCGCCAGCAGCTTGGTGGGTTATCCAACCCATGCGGGCCTCAGCTCCTACGAGCAGTACTTC	CASSLVGYPTHAGLSSYEQYF
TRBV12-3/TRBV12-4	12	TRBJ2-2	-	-	TGTGCCAGCAGCACCGGCCCCGGGGAGCTGTTTTTT	CASSTGPGELFF
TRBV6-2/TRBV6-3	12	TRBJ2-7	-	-	TGTGCCAGCAGTTATTTAAACTACGAGCAGTACTTC	CASSYLNYEQYF
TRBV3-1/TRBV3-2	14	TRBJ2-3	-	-	TGTGCCAGCAGCCAAGCCAGGGGAACAGATACGCAGTATTTT	CASSQARGTDTQYF
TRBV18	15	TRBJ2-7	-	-	TGTGCCAGCTCTCCTCTAGCGTTAAGCTCCTACGAGCAGTACTTC	CASSPLALSSYEQYF
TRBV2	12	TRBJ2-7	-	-	TGTGCCAGCAGTGAGTTCTCTCGTGAGCAGTACTTC	CASSEFSREQYF
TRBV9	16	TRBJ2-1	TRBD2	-	TGTGCCAGCAGCGGGCGACTAGCGGGAGTAATGAGTGAGCAGTTCTTC	CASSGRLAGVMSEQFF
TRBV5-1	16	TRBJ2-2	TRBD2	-	TGCGCCAGCAGCTTGGGACTAGCGGGGAACACCGGGGAGCTGTTTTTT	CASSLGLAGNTGELFF
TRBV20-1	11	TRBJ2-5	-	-	TGCAGCTCAGGGGATCAAGAGACCCAGTACTTC	CSSGDQETQYF
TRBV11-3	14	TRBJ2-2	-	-	TGTGCCAGCAGCTTAGGGGTGGTTCCCGGGGAGCTGTTTTTT	CASSLGVVPGELFF
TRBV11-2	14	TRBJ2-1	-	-	TGTGCCAGCAGCCCAAGACAGTTCTACAATGAGCAGTTCTTC	CASSPRQFYNEQFF
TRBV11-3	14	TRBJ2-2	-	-	TGTGCCAGCAGCTTAGGCGAGAACACCGGGGAGCTGTTTTTT	CASSLGENTGELFF
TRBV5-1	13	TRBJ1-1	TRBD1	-	TGCGCCAGCAGCGAACAGGGGGGGACTGAAGCTTTCTTT	CASSEQGGTEAFF
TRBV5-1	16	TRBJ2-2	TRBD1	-	TGCGCCAGCAGCTTGCGGGGACAGGGAAACACCGGGGAGCTGTTTTTT	CASSLRGQGNTGELFF
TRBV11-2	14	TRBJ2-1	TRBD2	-	TGTGCCAGCAGCTTAAACCCCAGCGGGGATGAGCAGTTCTTC	CASSLNPSGDEQFF
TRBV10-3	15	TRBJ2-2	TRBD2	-	TGTGCCATCAGTAGATGGACTAGCAACACCGGGGAGCTGTTTTTT	CAISRWTSNTGELFF
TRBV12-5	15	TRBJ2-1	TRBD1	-	TGTGCTAGTGGTCCCACAGGGGTCTCCTACAATGAGCAGTTCTTC	CASGPTGVSYNEQFF
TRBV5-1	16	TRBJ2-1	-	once	TGCGCCAGCAGCTTGGCCTTGGGGGCCTCCTACAATGAGCAGTTCTTC	CASSLALGASYNEQFF
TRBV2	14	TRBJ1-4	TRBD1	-	TGTGCCAGCAGTGTGCGACAGGGAAATGAAAAACTGTTTTTT	CASSVRQGNEKLFF
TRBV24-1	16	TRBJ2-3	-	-	TGTGCCACCAGTGATCCCGGACGGGGAAGCACAGATACGCAGTATTTT	CATSDPGRGSTDTQYF
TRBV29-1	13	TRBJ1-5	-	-	TGCAGCGTTGGCGGCAGGGTGGGACAGCCCCAGCATTTT	CSVGGRVGQPQHF
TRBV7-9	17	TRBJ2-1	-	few	TGTGCCAGCAGCTTAGGAGGTTGGTGGGAAAGGGGCGATGAGCAGTTCTTC	CASSLGGWWERGDEQFF
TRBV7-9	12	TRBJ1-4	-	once	TGTGCCAGCGAGGAGGTTAATGAAAAACTGTTTTTT	CASEEVNEKLFF
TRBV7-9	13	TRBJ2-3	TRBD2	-	TGTGCCGTCCGGCGGGGGGGCACAGATACGCAGTATTTT	CAVRRGGTDTQYF
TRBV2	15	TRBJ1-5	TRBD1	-	TGTGCCAGCAGTCCACACAGGGGTGGCAATCAGCCCCAGCATTTT	CASSPHRGGNQPQHF